This TCR beta chain is from a study of control samples from healthy donors and cancer patients. Repertoires were generated with immunoSEQ multiplex PCR, while TCRdb's copy carries only in-frame clones and drops some. The sample comprises 150,000 to 200,000 clones, 90% to 95% of which are singletons, and 1.3% to 1.5% rests with the top ten. This CDR3 has 14 amino acids. V was shortened by 5 bases and J by 2 bases, with 12 bases between the two germline ends. Germline CDR1 and CDR2: SGHRS and YFSETQ. Sequenced input: blood. The TCR comes from a man aged 25 to 40 in good health. The chain links TRBV5-1 to TRBJ2-3; D unclear. This CDR3 reads CASRDWANTDTQYF. The DNA of the CDR3 is TGCGCCAGCAGAGATTGGGCAAACACAGATACGCAGTATTTT. Based on the CDR3 plus reference TRBV5-1 and TRBJ2-3, the full variable domain is KAGVTQTPRYLIKTRGQQVTLSCSPISGHRSVSWYQQTPGQGLQFLFEYFSETQRNKGNFPGRFSGRQFSNSRSEMNVSTLELGDSALYLCASRDWANTDTQYFGPGTRLTVL.